This TCR beta chain was sequenced during a study of T cell repertoires in cytomegalovirus infection. This CDR3 spans 14 amino acids. Germline V gene sequence: CDR1 MNHEY, CDR2 SMNVEV (reference sequence). Trimming stripped 2 bases from V and 2 bases from J, with 9 bases between. Points on this clonotype: The antigen remains unidentified.

A single record per CDR3 protein comes from TCRdb applying MiXCR to the reads. The sample includes tens of thousands of distinct CDR3 sequences, around 18% of them seen just once. The chain combines TRBV27 with TRBJ2-5; D is unclear. Sample: CD8+ T cells from cultured PBMCs, taken from culture after CMV antigen stimulation. The sequence was obtained from a human donor in good health (CMV status not recorded). Some clones in this sample may be carry-over from other donors' samples. CDR3: CASSLRRFQETQYF. The CDR3 DNA sequence: TGTGCCAGCAGTTTAAGACGGTTTCAAGAGACCCAGTACTTC.